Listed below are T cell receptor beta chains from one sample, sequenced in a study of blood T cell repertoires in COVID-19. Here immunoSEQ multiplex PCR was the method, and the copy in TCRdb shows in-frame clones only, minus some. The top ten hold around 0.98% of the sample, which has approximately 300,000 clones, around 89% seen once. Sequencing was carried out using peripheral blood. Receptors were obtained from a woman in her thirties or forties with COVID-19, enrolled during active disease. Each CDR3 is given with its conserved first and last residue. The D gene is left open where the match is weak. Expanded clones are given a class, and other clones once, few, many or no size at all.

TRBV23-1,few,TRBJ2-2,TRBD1,TGCGCCAGCAGTACAGGGGGCCTCACCGGGGAGCTGTTTTTT,CASSTGGLTGELFF
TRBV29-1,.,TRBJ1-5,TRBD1,TGCAGCGCCGGACAGGCCAATCAGCCCCAGCATTTT,CSAGQANQPQHF
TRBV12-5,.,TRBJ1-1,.,TGTGCTAGTGGTTTGGACAGCCTGGCTTTCTTT,CASGLDSLAFF
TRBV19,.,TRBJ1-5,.,TGTGCCAGTAGTATATTTAGGACGGGAGGTCAGCCCCAGCATTTT,CASSIFRTGGQPQHF
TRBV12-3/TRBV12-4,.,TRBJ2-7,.,TGTGCCAGATCACAGGGCTGGTTCTACGAGCAGTACTTC,CARSQGWFYEQYF
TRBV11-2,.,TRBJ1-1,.,TGTGCCAGCACCTCAGGGCGGGGGTTCACTGAAGCTTTCTTT,CASTSGRGFTEAFF
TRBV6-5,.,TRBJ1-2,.,TGTGCCAGCAGTTACGGGCCCCCAGGTCCCTATGGCTACACCTTC,CASSYGPPGPYGYTF
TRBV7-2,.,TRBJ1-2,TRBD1,TGTGCCAGCAGCGATTTTAGGGGGACAGGGAAAGGCTACACCTTC,CASSDFRGTGKGYTF
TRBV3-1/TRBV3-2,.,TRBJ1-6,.,TGTGCCAGCAGCCCAGCCCAGGGTGGGAATTCACCCCTCCACTTT,CASSPAQGGNSPLHF
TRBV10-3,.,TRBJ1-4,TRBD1,TGTGCCATCAGTGTCGGGACAGGGGTAGGACTGAATGAAAAACTGTTTTTT,CAISVGTGVGLNEKLFF
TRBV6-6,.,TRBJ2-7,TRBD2,TGTGCCAGCAGGGGGGAGGGACTAGCGCGATCCTACGAGCAGTACTTC,CASRGEGLARSYEQYF
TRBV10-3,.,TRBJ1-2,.,TGTGCCATCTTCTCAGGACGGGAGAACTATGGCTACACCTTC,CAIFSGRENYGYTF
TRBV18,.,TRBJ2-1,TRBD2,TGTGCCAGCTCGGCTATTGCCGGGACTAGAGGTGTGAGCTCCTACAATGAGCAGTTCTTC,CASSAIAGTRGVSSYNEQFF
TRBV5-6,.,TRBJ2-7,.,TGTGCCAGCAGCTTGGCCGCGGGGGAGCAGTACTTC,CASSLAAGEQYF
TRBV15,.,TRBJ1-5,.,TGTGCCACCAGCAGAAGACAGGATAGCAATCAGCCCCAGCATTTT,CATSRRQDSNQPQHF
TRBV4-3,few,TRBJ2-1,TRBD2,TGCGCCAGCAGCCAAGTCGCGGGGGGCAAGCATGAGCAGTTCTTC,CASSQVAGGKHEQFF
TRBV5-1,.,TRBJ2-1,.,TGCGCCAGCAGCTTGGTCGGGGGTTCCTACAATGAGCAGTTCTTC,CASSLVGGSYNEQFF
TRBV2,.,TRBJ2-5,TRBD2,TGTGCCAGCAGTGAAGGTCGGCGACTAGCGGGAGGTGAGACCCAGTACTTC,CASSEGRRLAGGETQYF
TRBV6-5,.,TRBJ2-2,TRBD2,TGTGCCAGCAGTTACCGGGGGCCTAGCGGGGACGGGGAGCTGTTTTTT,CASSYRGPSGDGELFF
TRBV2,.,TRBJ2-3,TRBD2,TGTGCCAGCAGTGTAGCGGGAGGGAGGACAGATACGCAGTATTTT,CASSVAGGRTDTQYF
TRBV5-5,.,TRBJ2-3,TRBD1,TGTGCCAGCAGCATTGTCGGACAGGGAGTAGATACGCAGTATTTT,CASSIVGQGVDTQYF
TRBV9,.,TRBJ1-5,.,TGTGCCAGCAGCGTAGTCTGGGGGGGGAAGAGACAGCCCCAGCATTTT,CASSVVWGGKRQPQHF
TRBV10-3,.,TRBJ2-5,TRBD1,TGTGCCATCAGTGATCCGGGACAGGGGAAACAGACCCAGTACTTC,CAISDPGQGKQTQYF
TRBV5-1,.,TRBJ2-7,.,TGCGCCAGCAGCCCCGGAGAGACAGCCCTGGAGGAGCAGTACTTC,CASSPGETALEEQYF
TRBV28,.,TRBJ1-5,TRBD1,TGTGCCAGCACCCCCGGGACAGGTCTCCAGCCCCAGCATTTT,CASTPGTGLQPQHF
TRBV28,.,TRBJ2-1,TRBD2,TGTGCCAGCAGGATTAGCGGGAGGTCACCCTACAATGAGCAGTTCTTC,CASRISGRSPYNEQFF
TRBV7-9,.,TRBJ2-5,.,TGTGCCAGCAGCCCCACAGAGTCGTACCAAGAGACCCAGTACTTC,CASSPTESYQETQYF
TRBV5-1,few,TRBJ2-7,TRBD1,TGCGCCAGCAGCCCTGTCCGGACAGGGTCCTACGAGCAGTACTTC,CASSPVRTGSYEQYF
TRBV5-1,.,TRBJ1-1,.,TGCGCCAGCAGCTTGGACGCGGGGAACACTGAAGCTTTCTTT,CASSLDAGNTEAFF
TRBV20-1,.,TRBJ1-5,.,TGCAGTGCCGTACATAATCAGCCCCAGCATTTT,CSAVHNQPQHF
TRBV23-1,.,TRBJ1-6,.,TGCGCCAGCAGTATACTCCGAAACCGACAGATCTATAATTCACCCCTCCACTTT,CASSILRNRQIYNSPLHF
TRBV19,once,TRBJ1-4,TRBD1,TGTGCCAGTAGTATCGGGGACAGGGGGCGAGAAAAACTGTTTTTT,CASSIGDRGREKLFF
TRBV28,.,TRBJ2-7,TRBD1,TGTGCCAGCAGTTTGGGAGGACAGGGAGGCGACGAGCAGTACTTC,CASSLGGQGGDEQYF
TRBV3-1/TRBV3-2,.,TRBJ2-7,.,TGTGCCAGCAGCCAAGATTTAGGGGCTTGGTCCTACGAGCAGTACTTC,CASSQDLGAWSYEQYF
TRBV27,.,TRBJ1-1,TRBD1,TGTGCCAGCAGCTACTCCCGGGACAGCCCTGAAGCTTTCTTT,CASSYSRDSPEAFF
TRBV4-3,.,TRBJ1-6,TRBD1,TGCGCCAGCAGCCCAACGGGACAGGGGTATTCACCCCTCCACTTT,CASSPTGQGYSPLHF
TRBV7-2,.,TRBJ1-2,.,TGTGCCAGCAGCTCGGGACAAAACTATGGCTACACCTTC,CASSSGQNYGYTF
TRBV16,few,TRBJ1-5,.,TGTGCCAGCAGCCAATCTTTGGCACAGCCCCAGCATTTT,CASSQSLAQPQHF
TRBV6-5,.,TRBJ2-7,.,TGTGCCAGCAGTTCTACACGGGGGGCCTACCTGTACGAGCAGTACTTC,CASSSTRGAYLYEQYF
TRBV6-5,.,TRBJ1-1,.,TGTGCCAGCAGCGACGACTTGGCGCCGAACACTGAAGCTTTCTTT,CASSDDLAPNTEAFF
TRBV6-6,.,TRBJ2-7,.,TGTGCCAGCACCACCCTGTTGACTCAAGACTACGAGCAGTACTTC,CASTTLLTQDYEQYF
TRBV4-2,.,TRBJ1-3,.,TGTGCCAGCAGCCCCCATCGGAGGGGTCTGGGCTCTGGAAACACCATATATTTT,CASSPHRRGLGSGNTIYF
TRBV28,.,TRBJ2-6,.,TGTGCCAGCAGTTTATCGGGGACTGGGGCCAACGTCCTGACTTTC,CASSLSGTGANVLTF
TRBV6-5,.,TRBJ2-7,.,TGTGGGGCCGCCCGTTCCTACGAGCAGTACTTC,CGAARSYEQYF
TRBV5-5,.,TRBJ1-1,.,TGTGCCAGCAGCTTGATGTCTCCCGCTACGGGCACTGAAGCTTTCTTT,CASSLMSPATGTEAFF
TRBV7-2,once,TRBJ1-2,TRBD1,TGTGCCAGCAGCCCCCCCCGGACAGGGGGTTATGGCTACACCTTC,CASSPPRTGGYGYTF
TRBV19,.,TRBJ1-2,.,TGTGCCAGTAGTAGGGGCAGGCAGGACTATGGCTACACCTTC,CASSRGRQDYGYTF
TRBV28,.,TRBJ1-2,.,TGTGCCAGCAGTTCGACTGACAGGTGGGGAAACGGCTACACCTTC,CASSSTDRWGNGYTF
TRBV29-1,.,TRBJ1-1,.,TGCAGCGTTGAAACCAGGGGTCGGGGCACTGAAGCTTTCTTT,CSVETRGRGTEAFF
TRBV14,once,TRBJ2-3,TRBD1,TGTGCCAGCAGCCGACAGGGGCACACAGATACGCAGTATTTT,CASSRQGHTDTQYF
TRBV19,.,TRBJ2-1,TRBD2,TGTGCCAGCCGAGTGGGAGGGAGGGCCTTTCTCAATGAGCAGTTCTTC,CASRVGGRAFLNEQFF
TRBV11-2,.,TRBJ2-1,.,TGTGCCAGCAGCTTAGGGAACGAGGCGGATGAGCAGTTCTTC,CASSLGNEADEQFF
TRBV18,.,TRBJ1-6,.,TGTGCCAGCTCCCGAGATATAAAGAGTCAAACGTCACCCCTCCACTTT,CASSRDIKSQTSPLHF
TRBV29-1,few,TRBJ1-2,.,TGCAGCGTTGGAGGCGGCAACTATGGCTACACCTTC,CSVGGGNYGYTF